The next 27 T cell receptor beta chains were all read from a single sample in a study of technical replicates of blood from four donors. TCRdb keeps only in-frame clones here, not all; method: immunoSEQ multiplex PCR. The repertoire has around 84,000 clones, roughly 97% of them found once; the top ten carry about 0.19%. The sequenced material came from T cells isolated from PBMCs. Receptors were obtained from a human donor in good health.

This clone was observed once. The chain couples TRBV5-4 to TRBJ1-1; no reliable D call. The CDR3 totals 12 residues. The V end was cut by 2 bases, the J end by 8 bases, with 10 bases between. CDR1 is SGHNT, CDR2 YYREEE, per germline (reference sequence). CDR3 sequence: CASSFGSKEAFF. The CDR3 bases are TGTGCCAGCAGCTTTGGCTCAAAGGAAGCTTTCTTT.

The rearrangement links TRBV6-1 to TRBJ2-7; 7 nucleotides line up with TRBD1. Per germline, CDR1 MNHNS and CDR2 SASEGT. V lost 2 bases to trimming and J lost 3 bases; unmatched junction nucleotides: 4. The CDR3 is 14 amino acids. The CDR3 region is CASSESNRGYEQYF. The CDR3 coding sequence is TGTGCCAGCAGTGAATCAAACAGGGGCTACGAGCAGTACTTC.

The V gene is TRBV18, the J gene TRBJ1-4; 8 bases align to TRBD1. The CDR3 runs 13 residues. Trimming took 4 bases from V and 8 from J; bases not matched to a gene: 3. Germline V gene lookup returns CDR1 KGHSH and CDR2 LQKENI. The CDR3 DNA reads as TGTGCCAGCTCACAGGGACAGGAGGAAAAACTGTTTTTT. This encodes CASSQGQEEKLFF.

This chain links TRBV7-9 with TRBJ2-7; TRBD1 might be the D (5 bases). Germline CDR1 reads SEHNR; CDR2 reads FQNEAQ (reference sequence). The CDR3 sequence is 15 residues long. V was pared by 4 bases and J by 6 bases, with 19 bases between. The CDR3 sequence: CASSSKLGAHVEQYF. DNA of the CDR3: TGTGCCAGCAGCTCTAAGCTAGGGGCGCACGTCGAGCAGTACTTC.

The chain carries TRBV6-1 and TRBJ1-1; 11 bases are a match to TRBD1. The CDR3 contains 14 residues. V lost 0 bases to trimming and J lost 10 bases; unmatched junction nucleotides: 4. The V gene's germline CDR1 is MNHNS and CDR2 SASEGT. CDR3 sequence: CASSEARTGGRAFF. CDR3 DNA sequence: TGTGCCAGCAGTGAAGCGCGGACAGGGGGCCGAGCTTTCTTT.

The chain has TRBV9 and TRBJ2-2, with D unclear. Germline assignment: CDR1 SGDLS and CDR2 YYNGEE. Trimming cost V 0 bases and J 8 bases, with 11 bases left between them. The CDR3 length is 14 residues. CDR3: CASSVGQVAGELFF. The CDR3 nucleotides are TGTGCCAGCAGCGTAGGTCAGGTGGCAGGGGAGCTGTTTTTT.

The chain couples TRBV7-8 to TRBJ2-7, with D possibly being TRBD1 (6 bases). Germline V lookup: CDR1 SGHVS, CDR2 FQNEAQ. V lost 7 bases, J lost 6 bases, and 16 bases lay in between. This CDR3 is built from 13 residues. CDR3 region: CASTLPGAFEQYF. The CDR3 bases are TGTGCCAGCACCCTCCCAGGGGCGTTCGAGCAGTACTTC. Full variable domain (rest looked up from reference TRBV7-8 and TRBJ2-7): GAGVSQSPRYKVAKRGQDVALRCDPISGHVSLFWYQQALGQGPEFLTYFQNEAQLDKSGLPSDRFFAERPEGSVSTLKIQRTQQEDSAVYLCASTLPGAFEQYFGPGTRLTVT.

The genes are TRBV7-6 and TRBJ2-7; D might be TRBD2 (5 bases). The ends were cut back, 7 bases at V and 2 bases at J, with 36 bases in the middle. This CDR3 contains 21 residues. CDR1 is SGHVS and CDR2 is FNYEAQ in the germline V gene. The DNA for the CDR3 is TGTGCCAGCAACATAAAGCGGAGACCACTGATAACCTCAGAGAACGCCTACGAGCAGTACTTC. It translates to CASNIKRRPLITSENAYEQYF. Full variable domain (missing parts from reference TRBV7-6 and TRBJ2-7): GAGVSQSPRYKVTKRGQDVALRCDPISGHVSLYWYRQALGQGPEFLTYFNYEAQQDKSGLPNDRFSAERPEGSISTLTIQRTEQRDSAMYRCASNIKRRPLITSENAYEQYFGPGTRLTVT.

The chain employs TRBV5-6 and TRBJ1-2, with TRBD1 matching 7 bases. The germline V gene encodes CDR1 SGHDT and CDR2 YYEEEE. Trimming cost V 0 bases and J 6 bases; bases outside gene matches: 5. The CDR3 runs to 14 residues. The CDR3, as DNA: TGTGCCAGCAGCTTGGCCGACAGGGTCGATGGCTACACCTTC. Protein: CASSLADRVDGYTF.

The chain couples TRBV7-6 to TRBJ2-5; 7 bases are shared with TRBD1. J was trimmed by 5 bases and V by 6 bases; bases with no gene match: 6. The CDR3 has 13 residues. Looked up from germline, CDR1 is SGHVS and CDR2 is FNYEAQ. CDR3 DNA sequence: TGTGCCAGCAGAAGGGACAGAGGGGAGACCCAGTACTTC. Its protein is CASRRDRGETQYF.

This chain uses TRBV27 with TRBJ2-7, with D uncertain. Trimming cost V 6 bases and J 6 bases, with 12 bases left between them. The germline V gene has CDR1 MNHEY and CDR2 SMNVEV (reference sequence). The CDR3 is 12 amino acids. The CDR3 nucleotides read TGTGCCAGCAGCGCTATACGCGGCGAGCAGTACTTC. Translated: CASSAIRGEQYF.

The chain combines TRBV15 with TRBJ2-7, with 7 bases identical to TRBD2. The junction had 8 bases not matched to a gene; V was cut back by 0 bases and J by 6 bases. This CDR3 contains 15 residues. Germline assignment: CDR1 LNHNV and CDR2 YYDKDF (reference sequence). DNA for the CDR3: TGTGCCACCAGCAGAGACGGCGGGAGCTTGGTCGAGCAGTACTTC. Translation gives CATSRDGGSLVEQYF.

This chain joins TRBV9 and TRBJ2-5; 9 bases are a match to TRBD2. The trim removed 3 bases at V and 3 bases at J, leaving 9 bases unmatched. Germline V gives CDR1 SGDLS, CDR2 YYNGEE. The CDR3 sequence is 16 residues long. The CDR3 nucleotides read TGTGCCAGCAGCGAGATTAGCGGGAGTTGGAAAGAGACCCAGTACTTC. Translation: CASSEISGSWKETQYF.

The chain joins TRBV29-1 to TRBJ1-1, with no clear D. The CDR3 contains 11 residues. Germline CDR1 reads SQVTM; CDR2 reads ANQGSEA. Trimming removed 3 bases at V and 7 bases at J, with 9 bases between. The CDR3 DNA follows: TGCAGCGTTGATACGCGGGGTGAAGCTTTCTTT. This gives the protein CSVDTRGEAFF.

This CDR3 reads CASSQDQRRETQYF. The CDR3 region has the DNA TGCGCCAGCAGCCAAGACCAGCGGCGGGAGACCCAGTACTTC. The genes are TRBV4-1 and TRBJ2-5, with D possibly TRBD2 on 5 matching bases. Deletions cut 0 bases from V and 5 bases from J, with 10 bases between. Germline V gene data show CDR1 as MGHRA and CDR2 as YSYEKL. The CDR3 contains 14 residues.

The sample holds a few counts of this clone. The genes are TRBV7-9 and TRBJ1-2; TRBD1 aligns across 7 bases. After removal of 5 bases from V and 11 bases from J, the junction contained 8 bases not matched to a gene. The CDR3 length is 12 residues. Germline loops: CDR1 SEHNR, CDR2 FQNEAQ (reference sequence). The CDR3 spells CASSLQGLRYTF. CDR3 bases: TGTGCCAGCAGCCTACAGGGGCTCAGGTACACCTTC.

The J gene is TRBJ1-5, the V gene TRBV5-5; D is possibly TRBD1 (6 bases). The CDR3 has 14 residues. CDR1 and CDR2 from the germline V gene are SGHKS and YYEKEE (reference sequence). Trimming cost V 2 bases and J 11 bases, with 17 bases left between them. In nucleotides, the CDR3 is TGTGCCAGCAGCTTAACAGGGTTCGGGAATGCCCAGCATTTT. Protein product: CASSLTGFGNAQHF.

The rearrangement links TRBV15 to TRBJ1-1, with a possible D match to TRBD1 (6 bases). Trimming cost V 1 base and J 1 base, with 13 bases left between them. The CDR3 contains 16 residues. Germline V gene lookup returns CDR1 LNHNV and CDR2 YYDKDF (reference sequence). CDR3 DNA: TGTGCCACCAGCAGAGCCCACAGGGCACCGAACACTGAAGCTTTCTTT. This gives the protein CATSRAHRAPNTEAFF.

CDR3 coding DNA: TGCGCCAGCAGCCCAGGGGTGTCTTGGGGGGGCTCCGGCTATGGCTACACCTTC. It encodes CASSPGVSWGGSGYGYTF. This chain connects TRBV4-1 to TRBJ1-2, with D perhaps matching TRBD1 (6 bases). Between the trimmed V and J ends, which lost 4 bases and 4 bases, there was a span of 25 bases. The CDR3 is 18 residues long. Germline CDR1 is MGHRA and CDR2 is YSYEKL.

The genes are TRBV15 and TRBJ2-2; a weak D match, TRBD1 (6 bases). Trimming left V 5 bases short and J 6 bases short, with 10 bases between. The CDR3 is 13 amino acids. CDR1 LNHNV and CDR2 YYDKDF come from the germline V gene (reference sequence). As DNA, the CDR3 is TGTGCCACCAGCGAACAGGGCCCCGGGGAGCTGTTTTTT. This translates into CATSEQGPGELFF.

The CDR3 DNA reads TGTGCCAGTAGTATGACAGGGAGCAATCAGCCCCAGCATTTT. It codes for CASSMTGSNQPQHF. The chain carries TRBV19 and TRBJ1-5; 7 bases agree with TRBD1. J lost 1 base, V lost 3 bases, and 0 bases had no gene match. The CDR3 totals 14 residues. Germline V gives CDR1 LNHDA, CDR2 SQIVND (reference sequence).

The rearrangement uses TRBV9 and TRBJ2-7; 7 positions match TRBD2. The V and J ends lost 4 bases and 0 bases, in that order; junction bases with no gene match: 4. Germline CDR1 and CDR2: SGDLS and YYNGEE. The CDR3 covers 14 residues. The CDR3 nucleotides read TGTGCCAGCAGCCCTAGCGGACTCTCCTACGAGCAGTACTTC. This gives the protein CASSPSGLSYEQYF. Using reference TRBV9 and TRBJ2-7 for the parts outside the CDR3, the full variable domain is DSGVTQTPKHLITATGQRVTLRCSPRSGDLSVYWYQQSLDQGLQFLIQYYNGEERAKGNILERFSAQQFPDLHSELNLSSLELGDSALYFCASSPSGLSYEQYFGPGTRLTVT.

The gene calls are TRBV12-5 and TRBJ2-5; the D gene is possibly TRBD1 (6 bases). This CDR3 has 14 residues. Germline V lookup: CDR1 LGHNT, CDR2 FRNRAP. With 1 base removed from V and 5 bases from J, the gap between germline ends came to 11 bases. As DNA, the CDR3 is TGTGCTAGTGGTTTGGGAACAGGGCGGGAGACCCAGTACTTC. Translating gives CASGLGTGRETQYF.

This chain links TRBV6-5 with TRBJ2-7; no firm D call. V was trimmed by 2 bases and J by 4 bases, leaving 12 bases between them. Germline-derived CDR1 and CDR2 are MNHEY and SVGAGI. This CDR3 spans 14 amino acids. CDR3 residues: CASSYLLESYEQYF. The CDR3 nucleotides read TGTGCCAGCAGTTACCTACTCGAAAGTTACGAGCAGTACTTC.

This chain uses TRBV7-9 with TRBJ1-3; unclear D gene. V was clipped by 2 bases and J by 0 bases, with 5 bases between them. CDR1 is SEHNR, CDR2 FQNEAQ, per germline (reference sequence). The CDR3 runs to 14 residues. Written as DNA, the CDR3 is TGTGCCAGCAGCTTATCCGTCTCTGGAAACACCATATATTTT. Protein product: CASSLSVSGNTIYF.

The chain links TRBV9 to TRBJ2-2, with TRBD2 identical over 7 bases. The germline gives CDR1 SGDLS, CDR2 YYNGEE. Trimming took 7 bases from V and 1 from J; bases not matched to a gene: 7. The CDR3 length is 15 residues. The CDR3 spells CASGEGGGNTGELFF. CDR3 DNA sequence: TGTGCCAGCGGGGAAGGCGGGGGGAACACCGGGGAGCTGTTTTTT.

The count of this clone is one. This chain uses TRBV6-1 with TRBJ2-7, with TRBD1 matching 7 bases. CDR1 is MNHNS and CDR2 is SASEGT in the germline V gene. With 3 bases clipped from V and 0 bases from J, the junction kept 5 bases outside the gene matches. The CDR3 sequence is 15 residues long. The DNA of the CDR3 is TGTGCCAGCAGTGACTCAGAGGGGGCCTCCTACGAGCAGTACTTC. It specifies CASSDSEGASYEQYF.